This T cell receptor (beta chain) is from a study of CXCR3-negative and CXCR3-positive naive CD8 T cells. Study findings and constraints: Naive cells, whether CXCR3-negative or CXCR3-positive, had similar TRBV-TRBJ usage, while memory cells differed. The study found more hydrophobic TRB CDR3s in CXCR3-positive naive cells than in CXCR3-negative naive cells.

This CDR3 contains 16 residues. Germline V lookup: CDR1 DFQATT, CDR2 SNEGSKA (reference sequence). The authors prepared UMI-labeled TRB cDNA libraries by 5' RACE. TCRdb re-called the 5' RACE reads, yielding one record per CDR3 amino acid sequence without DNA. Its clone listing holds around 84,000 distinct CDR3 sequences. Notes on this clonotype: Antigen unknown.

This sequence joins TRBV20-1 and TRBJ1-5. Sample: naive CXCR3+ CD8+ T cells from blood. As for subset: CD45RO-CCR7+CD27+CD95- naive CD8+ T cells expressing CXCR3 (TNR3+). This TCR came from a human donor in good health. Some clones in this sample may be carry-over from other donors' samples. This CDR3 is CSAQHEAGFRNQPQHF.